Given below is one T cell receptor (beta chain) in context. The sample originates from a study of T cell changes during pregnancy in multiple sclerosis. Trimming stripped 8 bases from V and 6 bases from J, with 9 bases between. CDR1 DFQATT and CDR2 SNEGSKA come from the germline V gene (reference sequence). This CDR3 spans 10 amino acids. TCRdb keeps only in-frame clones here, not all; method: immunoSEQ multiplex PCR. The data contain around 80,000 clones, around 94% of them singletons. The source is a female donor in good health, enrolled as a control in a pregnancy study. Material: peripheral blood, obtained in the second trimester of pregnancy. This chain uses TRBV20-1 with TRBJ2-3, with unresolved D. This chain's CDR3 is CSPSGDTQYF. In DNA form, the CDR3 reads TGCAGTCCTTCCGGGGATACGCAGTATTTT.